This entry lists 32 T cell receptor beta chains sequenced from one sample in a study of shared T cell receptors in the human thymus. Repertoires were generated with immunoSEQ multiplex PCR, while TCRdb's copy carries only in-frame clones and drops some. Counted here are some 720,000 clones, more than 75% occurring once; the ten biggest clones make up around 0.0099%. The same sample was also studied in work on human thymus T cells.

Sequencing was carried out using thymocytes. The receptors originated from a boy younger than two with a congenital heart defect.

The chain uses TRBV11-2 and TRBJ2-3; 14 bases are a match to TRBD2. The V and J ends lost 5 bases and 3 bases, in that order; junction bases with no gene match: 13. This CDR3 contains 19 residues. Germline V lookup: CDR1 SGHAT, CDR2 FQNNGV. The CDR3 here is CASSQRLAGGVGRTDTQYF. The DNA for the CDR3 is TGTGCCAGCAGCCAAAGACTAGCGGGAGGGGTGGGGCGGACAGATACGCAGTATTTT.

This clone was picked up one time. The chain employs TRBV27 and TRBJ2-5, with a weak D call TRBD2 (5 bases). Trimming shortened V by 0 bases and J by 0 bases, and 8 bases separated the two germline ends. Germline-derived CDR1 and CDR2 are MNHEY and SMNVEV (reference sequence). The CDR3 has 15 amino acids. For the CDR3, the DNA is TGTGCCAGCAGTTTATCGCTAGCCCACCAAGAGACCCAGTACTTC. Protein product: CASSLSLAHQETQYF.

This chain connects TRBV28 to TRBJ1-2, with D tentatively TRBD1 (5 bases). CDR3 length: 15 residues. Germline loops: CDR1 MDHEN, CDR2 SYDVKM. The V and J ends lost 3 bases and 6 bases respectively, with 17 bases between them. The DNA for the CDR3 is TGTGCCAGCAGTTTCGATGGACACAAGACCCATGGCTACACCTTC. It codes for CASSFDGHKTHGYTF.

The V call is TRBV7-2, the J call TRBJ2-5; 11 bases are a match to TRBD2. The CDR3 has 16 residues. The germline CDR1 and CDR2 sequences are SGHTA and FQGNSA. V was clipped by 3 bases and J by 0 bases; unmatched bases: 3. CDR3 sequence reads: CASSFSGRGHQETQYF. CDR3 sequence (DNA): TGTGCCAGCAGCTTTAGCGGGAGGGGGCACCAAGAGACCCAGTACTTC. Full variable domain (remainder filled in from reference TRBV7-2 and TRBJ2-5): GAGVSQSPSNKVTEKGKDVELRCDPISGHTALYWYRQSLGQGLEFLIYFQGNSAPDKSGLPSDRFSAERTGGSVSTLTIQRTQQEDSAVYLCASSFSGRGHQETQYFGPGTRLLVL.

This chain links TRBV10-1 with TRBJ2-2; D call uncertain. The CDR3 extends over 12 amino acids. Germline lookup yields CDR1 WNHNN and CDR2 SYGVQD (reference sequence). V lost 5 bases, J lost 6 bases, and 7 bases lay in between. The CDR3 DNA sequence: TGCGCCAGCAGTCCCCCTGCCGGGGAGCTGTTTTTT. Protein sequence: CASSPPAGELFF.

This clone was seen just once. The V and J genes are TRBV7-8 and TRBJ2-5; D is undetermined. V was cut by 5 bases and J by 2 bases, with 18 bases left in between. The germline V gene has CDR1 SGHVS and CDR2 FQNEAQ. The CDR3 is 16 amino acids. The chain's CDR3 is CASSPHRRHRQETQYF. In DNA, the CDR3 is TGTGCCAGCAGCCCGCACCGACGACATCGTCAAGAGACCCAGTACTTC. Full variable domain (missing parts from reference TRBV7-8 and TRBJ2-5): GAGVSQSPRYKVAKRGQDVALRCDPISGHVSLFWYQQALGQGPEFLTYFQNEAQLDKSGLPSDRFFAERPEGSVSTLKIQRTQQEDSAVYLCASSPHRRHRQETQYFGPGTRLLVL.

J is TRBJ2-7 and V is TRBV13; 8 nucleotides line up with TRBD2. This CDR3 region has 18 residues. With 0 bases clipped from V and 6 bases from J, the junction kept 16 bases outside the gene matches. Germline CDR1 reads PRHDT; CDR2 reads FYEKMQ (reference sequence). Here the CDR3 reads CASSLGFPGLEPRREQYF. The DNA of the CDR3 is TGTGCCAGCAGCTTAGGCTTTCCGGGACTAGAGCCAAGGCGCGAGCAGTACTTC.

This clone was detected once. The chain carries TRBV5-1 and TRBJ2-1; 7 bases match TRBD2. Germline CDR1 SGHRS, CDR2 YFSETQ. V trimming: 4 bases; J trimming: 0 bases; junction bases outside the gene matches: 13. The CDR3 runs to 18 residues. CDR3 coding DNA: TGCGCCAGCAGCAGTTGGGGGGGACTGGCGAGCTCCTACAATGAGCAGTTCTTC. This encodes CASSSWGGLASSYNEQFF.

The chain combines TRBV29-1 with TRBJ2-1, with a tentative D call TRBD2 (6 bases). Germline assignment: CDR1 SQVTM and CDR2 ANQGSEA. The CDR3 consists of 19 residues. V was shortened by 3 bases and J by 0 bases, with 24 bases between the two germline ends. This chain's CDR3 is CSVETPMAGRSSSYNEQFF. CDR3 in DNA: TGCAGCGTTGAGACGCCGATGGCGGGAAGGTCAAGCTCCTACAATGAGCAGTTCTTC.

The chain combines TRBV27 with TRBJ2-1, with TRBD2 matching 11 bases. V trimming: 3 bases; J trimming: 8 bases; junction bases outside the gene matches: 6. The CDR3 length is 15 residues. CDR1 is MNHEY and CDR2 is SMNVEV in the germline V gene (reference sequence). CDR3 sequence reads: CASSLNTSGSYEQFF. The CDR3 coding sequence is TGTGCCAGCAGTTTGAATACTAGCGGGAGCTATGAGCAGTTCTTC.

CDR3: CAWSKSLAGISGANVLTF. CDR3 sequence (DNA): TGTGCCTGGAGTAAATCACTAGCGGGGATCTCTGGGGCCAACGTCCTGACTTTC. The gene calls are TRBV30 and TRBJ2-6, with 10 bases lining up with TRBD2. With V trimmed by 2 bases and J by 0 bases, 7 bases remained unmatched. Germline CDR1 reads GTSNPN; CDR2 reads SVGIG (reference sequence). CDR3 length: 18 amino acids.

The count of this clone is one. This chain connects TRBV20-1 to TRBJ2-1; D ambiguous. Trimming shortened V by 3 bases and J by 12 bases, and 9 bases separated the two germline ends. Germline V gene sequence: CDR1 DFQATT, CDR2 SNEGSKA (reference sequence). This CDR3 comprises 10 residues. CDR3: CSASPSAQFF. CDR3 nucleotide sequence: TGCAGTGCTAGTCCCAGCGCGCAGTTCTTC.

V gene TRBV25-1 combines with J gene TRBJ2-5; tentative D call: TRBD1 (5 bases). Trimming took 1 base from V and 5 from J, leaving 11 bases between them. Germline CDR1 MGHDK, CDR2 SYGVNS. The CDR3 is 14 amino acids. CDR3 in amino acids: CASSELGPPETQYF. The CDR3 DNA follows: TGTGCCAGCAGTGAATTGGGGCCGCCGGAGACCCAGTACTTC.

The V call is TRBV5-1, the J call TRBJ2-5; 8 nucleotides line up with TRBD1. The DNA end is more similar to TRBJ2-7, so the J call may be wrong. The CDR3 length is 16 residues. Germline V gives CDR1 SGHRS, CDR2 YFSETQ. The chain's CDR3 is CASSNKGQEGYYEQYF. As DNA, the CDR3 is TGCGCCAGCAGCAACAAGGGACAGGAAGGTTACTACGAGCAGTACTTC.

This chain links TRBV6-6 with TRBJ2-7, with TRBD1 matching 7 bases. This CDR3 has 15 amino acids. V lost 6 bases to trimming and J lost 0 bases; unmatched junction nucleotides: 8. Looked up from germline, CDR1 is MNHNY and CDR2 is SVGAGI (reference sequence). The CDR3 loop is CASRPSQGSSYEQYF. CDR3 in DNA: TGTGCCAGCAGACCTTCACAGGGGAGCTCCTACGAGCAGTACTTC.

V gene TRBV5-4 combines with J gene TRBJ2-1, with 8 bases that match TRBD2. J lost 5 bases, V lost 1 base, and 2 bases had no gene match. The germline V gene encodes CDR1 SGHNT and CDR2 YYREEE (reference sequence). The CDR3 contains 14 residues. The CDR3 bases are TGTGCCAGCAGCTTGAGGACTAGCCACAATGAGCAGTTCTTC. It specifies CASSLRTSHNEQFF.

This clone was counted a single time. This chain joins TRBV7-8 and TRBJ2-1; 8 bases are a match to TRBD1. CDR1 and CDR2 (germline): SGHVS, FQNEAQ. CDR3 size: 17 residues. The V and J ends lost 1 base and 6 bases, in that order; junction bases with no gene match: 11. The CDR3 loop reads CASSLEGRDRLPNEQFF. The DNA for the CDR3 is TGTGCCAGCAGCTTAGAAGGACGGGACAGGCTACCCAATGAGCAGTTCTTC. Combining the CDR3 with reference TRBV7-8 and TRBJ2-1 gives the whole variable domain GAGVSQSPRYKVAKRGQDVALRCDPISGHVSLFWYQQALGQGPEFLTYFQNEAQLDKSGLPSDRFFAERPEGSVSTLKIQRTQQEDSAVYLCASSLEGRDRLPNEQFFGPGTRLTVL.

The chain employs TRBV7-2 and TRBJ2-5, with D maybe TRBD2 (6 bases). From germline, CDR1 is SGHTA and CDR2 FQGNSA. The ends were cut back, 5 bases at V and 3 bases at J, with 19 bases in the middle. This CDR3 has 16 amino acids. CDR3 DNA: TGTGCCAGCAGCCCGGCGACTAGTAGCCCAAAAGAGACCCAGTACTTC. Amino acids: CASSPATSSPKETQYF.

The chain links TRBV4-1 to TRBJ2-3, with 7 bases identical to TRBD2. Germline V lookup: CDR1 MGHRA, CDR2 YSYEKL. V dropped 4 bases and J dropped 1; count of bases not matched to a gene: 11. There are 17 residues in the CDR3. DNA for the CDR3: TGCGCCAGCAGCCGCCGGGGAGCGGGATCGGGCACAGATACGCAGTATTTT. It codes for CASSRRGAGSGTDTQYF.

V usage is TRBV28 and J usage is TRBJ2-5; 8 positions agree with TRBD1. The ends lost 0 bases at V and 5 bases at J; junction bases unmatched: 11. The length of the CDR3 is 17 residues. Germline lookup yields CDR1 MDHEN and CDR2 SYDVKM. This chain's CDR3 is CASSLCHGQGRSETQYF. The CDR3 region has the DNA TGTGCCAGCAGTTTATGCCATGGACAGGGACGGTCGGAGACCCAGTACTTC.

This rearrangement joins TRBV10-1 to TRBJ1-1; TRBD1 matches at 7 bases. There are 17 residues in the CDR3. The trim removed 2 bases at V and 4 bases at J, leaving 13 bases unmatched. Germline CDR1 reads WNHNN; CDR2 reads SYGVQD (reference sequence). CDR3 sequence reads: CASSERSGGPRGTEAFF. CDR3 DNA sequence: TGCGCCAGCAGTGAGAGGTCAGGGGGGCCCCGGGGCACTGAAGCTTTCTTT.

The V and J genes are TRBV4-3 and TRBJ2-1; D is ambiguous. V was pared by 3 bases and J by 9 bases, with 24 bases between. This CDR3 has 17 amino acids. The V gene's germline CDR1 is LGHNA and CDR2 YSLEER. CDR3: CASSQGLWARPLSEQFF. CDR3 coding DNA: TGCGCCAGCAGCCAGGGTCTTTGGGCTCGTCCGTTAAGTGAGCAGTTCTTC.

CDR3 DNA sequence: TGTGCCAGCAGCTTTAGATCCAGGGCAGCTGGCTACACCTTC. It codes for CASSFRSRAAGYTF. The chain has TRBV7-2 and TRBJ1-2; a possible D gene is TRBD1 (5 bases). Per the germline V gene, CDR1 is SGHTA and CDR2 is FQGNSA. The CDR3 has 14 amino acids. V gave up 3 bases and J gave up 7 bases, with 15 bases separating them.

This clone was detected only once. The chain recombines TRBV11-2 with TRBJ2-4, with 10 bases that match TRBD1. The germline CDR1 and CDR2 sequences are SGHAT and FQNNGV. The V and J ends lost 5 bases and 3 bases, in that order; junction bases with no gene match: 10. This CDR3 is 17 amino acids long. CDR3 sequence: CASSIPTGGEGKNIQYF. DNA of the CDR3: TGTGCCAGCAGCATCCCGACAGGGGGCGAGGGCAAAAACATTCAGTACTTC.

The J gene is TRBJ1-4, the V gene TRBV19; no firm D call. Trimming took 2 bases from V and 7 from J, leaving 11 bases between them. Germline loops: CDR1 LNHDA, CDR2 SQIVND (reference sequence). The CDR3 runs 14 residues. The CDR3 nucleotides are TGTGCCAGTAGTATACGGAGCCTAGGTGAAAAACTGTTTTTT. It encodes CASSIRSLGEKLFF.

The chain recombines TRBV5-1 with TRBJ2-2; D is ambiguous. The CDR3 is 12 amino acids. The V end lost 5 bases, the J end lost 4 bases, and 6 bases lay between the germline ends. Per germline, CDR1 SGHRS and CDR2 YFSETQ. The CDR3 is CASSTGTGELFF. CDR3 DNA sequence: TGCGCCAGCAGTACGGGCACCGGGGAGCTGTTTTTT.

This chain's CDR3 is CASSDHRAPGELFF. CDR3 DNA: TGTGCCAGCAGTGACCACAGGGCCCCCGGGGAGCTGTTTTTT. The gene calls are TRBV27 and TRBJ2-2; D possibly corresponds to TRBD1 (6 bases). The CDR3 is 14 residues long. Germline V gene sequence: CDR1 MNHEY, CDR2 SMNVEV (reference sequence). V gave up 5 bases and J gave up 6 bases, with 13 bases separating them.

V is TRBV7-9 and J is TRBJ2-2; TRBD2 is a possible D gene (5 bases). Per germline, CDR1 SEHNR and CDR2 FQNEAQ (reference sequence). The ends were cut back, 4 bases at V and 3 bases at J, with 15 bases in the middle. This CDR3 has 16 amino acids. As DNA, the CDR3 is TGTGCCAGCAGCTCTACTAGGCCCCTCCACACCGGGGAGCTGTTTTTT. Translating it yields CASSSTRPLHTGELFF.

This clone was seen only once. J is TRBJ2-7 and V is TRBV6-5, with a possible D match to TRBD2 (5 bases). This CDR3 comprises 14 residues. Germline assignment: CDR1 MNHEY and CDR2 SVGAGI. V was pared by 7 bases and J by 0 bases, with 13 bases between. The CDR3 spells CASKRRTSSYEQYF. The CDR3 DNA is TGTGCCAGCAAGCGGCGGACCAGCTCCTACGAGCAGTACTTC.

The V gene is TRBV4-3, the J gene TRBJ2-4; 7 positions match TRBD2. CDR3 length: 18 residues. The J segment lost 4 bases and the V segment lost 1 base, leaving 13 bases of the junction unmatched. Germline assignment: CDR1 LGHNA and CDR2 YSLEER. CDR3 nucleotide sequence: TGCGCCAGCAGCCAAGTGGCGGAGACTAGCAAAAGGAAAAACATTCAGTACTTC. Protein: CASSQVAETSKRKNIQYF.

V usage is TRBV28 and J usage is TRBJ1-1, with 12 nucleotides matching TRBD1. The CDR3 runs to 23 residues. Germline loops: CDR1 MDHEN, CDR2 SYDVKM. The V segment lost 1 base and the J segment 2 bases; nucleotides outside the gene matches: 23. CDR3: CASSLSPGGTGGPVGGQNTEAFF. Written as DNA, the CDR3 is TGTGCCAGCAGTTTATCCCCTGGAGGGACAGGGGGCCCCGTGGGGGGTCAAAACACTGAAGCTTTCTTT.

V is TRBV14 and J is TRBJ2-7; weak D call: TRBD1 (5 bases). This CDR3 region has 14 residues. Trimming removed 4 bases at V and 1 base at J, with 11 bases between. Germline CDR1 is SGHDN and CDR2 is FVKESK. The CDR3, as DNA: TGTGCCAGCAGCCCTCCTCACAGGTCCTACGAGCAGTACTTC. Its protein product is CASSPPHRSYEQYF.